Shown below are 24 T cell receptor beta chains from a single sample sequenced in a study of tissue T cells after allogeneic stem cell transplantation. As to time point: mouse harvest day 14 after allogeneic transplant. Each mouse received 10^7 T-cell-depleted marrow cells plus 10^6 splenic CD5+ T cells by tail vein. This table comes from immunoSEQ multiplex PCR, and its TCRdb copy is limited to in-frame clones, with some not included. Of around 6,000 clones listed, around half are singletons. The sequencing sample was made of gut tissue. The receptors stem from a female BALB/c mouse given C57BL/6 T cells with graft-versus-host disease after an allogeneic hematopoietic cell transplant.

Points on this clone: Mouse gene names apply. The CDR3 end is not reached by the read, which stops 1 residue before it; the germline J gene fills it in. The rearrangement joins TRBV26 to TRBJ2-2, with a weak D call TRBD1 (5 bases). This CDR3 has 16 residues. V lost 2 bases, J lost 1 base, and 11 bases lay in between. Germline V gene data show CDR1 as KGHPV and CDR2 as FQNQEV (reference sequence). CDR3 sequence reads: CASSLEQARNTGQLYF. The sequenced part of the CDR3 DNA is TGTGCCAGCAGTCTGGAACAGGCCCGAAACACCGGGCAGCTCTAC.

Comment on this clone: Mouse germline and gene names are used. The chain's CDR3 is CASSRTRSAETLYF. CDR3 DNA (partial): TGTGCCAGCTCTCGGACTCGTAGTGCAGAAACGCTGTAT. This chain joins TRBV12-2 and TRBJ2-3; TRBD2 might be the D (5 bases). The sequence runs out 1 residue before the end of the CDR3; the remainder is reconstructed from the germline J gene. This CDR3 comprises 14 residues. In germline, CDR1 is SGHLS, CDR2 HYDKME. Trimming pared 2 bases from V and 0 bases from J, leaving 8 bases between.

A note on this clone: Germline and genes here are mouse. The missing CDR3 end, 1 residue past where the read stops, is filled in from the germline J gene. The chain is built from TRBV26 and TRBJ2-1; 8 bases agree with TRBD2. The CDR3 contains 16 residues. Looked up from germline, CDR1 is KGHPV and CDR2 is FQNQEV (reference sequence). The V segment lost 1 base and the J segment 3 bases; nucleotides outside the gene matches: 5. This chain's CDR3 is CASSLWGGRGYAEQFF. The sequenced part of the CDR3 DNA is TGTGCCAGCAGTCTGTGGGGGGGGCGCGGCTATGCTGAGCAGTTC.

This clone was detected a few times. Gene names denote mouse genes. Coverage ceases 1 residue before the CDR3 finishes, and the germline J gene fills in the end. The J gene is TRBJ2-7, the V gene TRBV3; D unresolved. CDR3 length equals 13 residues. V lost 1 base, J lost 2 bases, and 6 bases lay in between. The germline V gene has CDR1 SNHLY and CDR2 FYNGKV (reference sequence). CDR3 DNA (partial): TGTGCCAGCAGCTTAGAACGGGCCTATGAACAGTAC. Amino acid sequence: CASSLERAYEQY. The complete CDR3 protein is CASSLERAYEQYF. The full variable domain, its missing parts supplied by reference TRBV3 and TRBJ2-7, is GPKVLQIPSHQIIDMGQMVTLNCDPVSNHLYFYWYKQILGQQMEFLVNFYNGKVMEKSKLFKDQFSVERPDGSYFTLKIQPTALEDSAVYFCASSLERAYEQYFGPGTRLTVL.

Details on this clone: The genes are named according to mouse. The read halts 1 residue ahead of the CDR3 end, with the missing end drawn from the germline J gene. The gene calls are TRBV20 and TRBJ1-2; 9 nucleotides align to TRBD1. The trim removed 5 bases at V and 0 bases at J, leaving 1 base unmatched. CDR3 length equals 13 residues. Per germline, CDR1 GFQATS and CDR2 STVNSAI. CDR3 region: CGARTGANSDYTF. The DNA read from the CDR3 is TGTGGTGCTCGGACAGGGGCAAACTCCGACTACACC.

This clone was recorded a few times. Gene and germline names: mouse. The CDR3 is cut off 1 residue early in the read; its end comes from the germline J gene. V usage is TRBV23 and J usage is TRBJ1-3. The CDR3 contains 14 residues. Germline V CDR1 and CDR2: KGHTA, FQNQQP. Incomplete CDR3 DNA: TGCTCCAGCAGTCAATCACCTTCTGGAAATACGCTCTAT. It encodes CSSSQSPSGNTLY. The full CDR3 sequence reads CSSSQSPSGNTLYF.

This clone showed up just a few times. Mouse names are used for the genes. The read ends 1 residue before the CDR3 terminus; that terminus is restored from the germline J gene. Other DNA sequences in the sample encode the same CDR3. V gene TRBV5 combines with J gene TRBJ2-7; 9 bases map to TRBD2. Germline V gene lookup returns CDR1 LGHNA and CDR2 YNLKQL (reference sequence). The J segment lost 0 bases and the V segment lost 4 bases, leaving 4 bases of the junction unmatched. The CDR3 is made up of 15 amino acids. Partial CDR3 DNA: TGTGCCAGCAGCCCCGACTGGGGGAGCTCCTATGAACAGTAC. It codes for CASSPDWGSSYEQY. The CDR3 in full is CASSPDWGSSYEQYF.

This clone was recorded only once. Gene labels here are mouse ones. The read falls 1 residue short of the CDR3 end, and the missing part is taken from the germline J gene. The chain combines TRBV16 with TRBJ2-7, with a weak D call TRBD1 (5 bases). V was clipped by 0 bases and J by 0 bases, with 6 bases between them. This CDR3 is built from 14 residues. CDR1 is SGHSA, CDR2 FRNQAP, per germline. The DNA read from the CDR3 is TGTGCAAGCAGCTTAGAAGGGGACTCCTATGAACAGTAC. The encoded protein is CASSLEGDSYEQY. Given in full, the CDR3 is CASSLEGDSYEQYF.

This clone was picked up a small number of times. Gene names refer to mouse genes. The CDR3 sequence: CASSRTGDSSYEQYF. The sequenced CDR3 bases are TGTGCTAGCAGTCGGACTGGGGACAGCTCCTATGAACAGTAC. The chain recombines TRBV17 with TRBJ2-7; 9 nucleotides match TRBD2. The read ends 1 residue early relative to the CDR3; the germline J gene fills the gap. Germline V gene sequence: CDR1 MNHDT, CDR2 YYDKIL. J lost 0 bases, V lost 5 bases, and 5 bases had no gene match. This CDR3 is built from 15 residues.

In this sample, this clone turned up a few times. Gene names and germline refer to mouse. The sequenced fragment ends 1 residue before the CDR3 boundary, so the rest is inferred from the germline J gene. The chain is built from TRBV16 and TRBJ2-7; 11 bases line up with TRBD2. J was trimmed by 6 bases and V by 5 bases; bases with no gene match: 6. CDR1 is SGHSA, CDR2 FRNQAP, per germline. The CDR3 extends over 14 amino acids. The CDR3 bases that were read are TGTGCAAGCAGCCAAGGGACTGGGGGTGTTGAACAGTAC. Amino acid sequence: CASSQGTGGVEQY. The full CDR3 is CASSQGTGGVEQYF. Drawing the rest from reference TRBV16 and TRBJ2-7, the complete variable domain is NAGVIQTPRHKVTGKGQEATLWCEPISGHSAVFWYRQTIVQGLEFLTYFRNQAPIDDSGMPKERFSAQMPNQSHSTLKIQSTQPQDSAVYLCASSQGTGGVEQYFGPGTRLTVL.

This clone appeared a few times. Genes and germline come from the mouse. The read is 1 residue too short to cover the CDR3 end, so that end is filled in from the germline J gene. The V call is TRBV12-2, the J call TRBJ2-7; D may be TRBD1 (6 bases). This CDR3 is 12 amino acids long. Trimming cost V 0 bases and J 4 bases, with 6 bases left between them. The germline V gene encodes CDR1 SGHLS and CDR2 HYDKME. The CDR3 loop reads CASSLRGYEQYF. CDR3 bases read: TGTGCCAGCTCTCTCAGGGGGTATGAACAGTAC. Together with reference TRBV12-2 and TRBJ2-7, the CDR3 gives the full variable domain: NSGVVQSPRYIIKGKGERSILKCIPISGHLSVAWYQQTQGQELKFFIQHYDKMERDKGNLPSRFSVQQFDDYHSEMNMSALELEDSAVYFCASSLRGYEQYFGPGTRLTVL.

As regards this clone: Mouse germline and gene names are used. The CDR3 end is not reached by the read, which stops 1 residue before it; the germline J gene fills it in. The chain employs TRBV23 and TRBJ1-3. CDR3 size: 13 residues. Germline-derived CDR1 and CDR2 are KGHTA and FQNQQP. CDR3 bases read: TGCTCCAGCAGTCAACGACTTGGAAATACGCTCTAT. This encodes CSSSQRLGNTLY. The full CDR3 sequence reads CSSSQRLGNTLYF.

A word on this clone: The gene names given are mouse names. The CDR3 is cut off 1 residue early in the read; its end comes from the germline J gene. The chain joins TRBV26 to TRBJ1-2; D unclear. In germline, CDR1 is KGHPV, CDR2 FQNQEV (reference sequence). This CDR3 spans 13 amino acids. Trimming cost V 5 bases and J 0 bases, with 7 bases left between them. The CDR3 loop is CASSFQANSDYTF. CDR3 bases read: TGTGCCAGCAGTTTTCAGGCAAACTCCGACTACACC.

This clone counts as medium-sized. The germline and genes are mouse ones. The read ends 1 residue early relative to the CDR3; the germline J gene fills the gap. The chain uses TRBV3 and TRBJ1-4, with 8 bases fitting TRBD1. The germline CDR1 and CDR2 sequences are SNHLY and FYNGKV (reference sequence). V dropped 1 base and J dropped 7; count of bases not matched to a gene: 5. The CDR3 length is 15 residues. CDR3 bases read: TGTGCCAGCAGCTTAGGGTCAGGGGGCGGCGAAAGATTATTT. Translating it yields CASSLGSGGGERLF. The CDR3 in full is CASSLGSGGGERLFF.

This clone came up a few times. Germline and genes here are mouse. This CDR3 is CASNRDRSYEQYF. The sequenced CDR3 bases are TGTGCCAGCAACCGGGACAGATCCTATGAACAGTAC. This chain joins TRBV3 and TRBJ2-7; 7 positions agree with TRBD1. The read comes to an end 1 residue before the CDR3 does, leaving the germline J gene to fill in the end. V lost 7 bases, J lost 1 base, and 4 bases stayed unmatched. This CDR3 is built from 13 residues. The germline gives CDR1 SNHLY, CDR2 FYNGKV (reference sequence).

As regards this clone: Mouse gene names apply. Other DNA sequences within the sample encode an identical CDR3. This chain's CDR3 is CASSRDSSYEQYF. CDR3 DNA, as far as it was read: TGTGCCAGCAGTCGGGACAGCTCCTATGAACAGTAC. The chain links TRBV13-3 to TRBJ2-7; TRBD1 agrees at 7 bases. The read comes to an end 1 residue before the CDR3 does, leaving the germline J gene to fill in the end. The V gene's germline CDR1 is NNHDY and CDR2 SYVADS. CDR3 length equals 13 residues. V dropped 4 bases and J dropped 0; count of bases not matched to a gene: 1.

This clone has only a few counts. The genes and germline here are from mouse. The sequenced fragment ends 1 residue before the CDR3 boundary, so the rest is inferred from the germline J gene. This chain links TRBV4 with TRBJ2-7; D possibly corresponds to TRBD2 (6 bases). The CDR3 runs to 12 residues. The V end was cut by 5 bases, the J end by 4 bases, with 9 bases between. The V gene's germline CDR1 is LGHDT and CDR2 YNNKQL (reference sequence). CDR3 bases read: TGTGCCAGCAGCCCCGACTGGTATGAACAGTAC. Amino acids: CASSPDWYEQY. The full CDR3 is CASSPDWYEQYF.

With regard to this clone: The gene names here belong to mouse. The sequenced fragment ends 1 residue before the CDR3 boundary, so the rest is inferred from the germline J gene. The chain uses TRBV29 and TRBJ2-7; D not certain. This CDR3 contains 11 residues. CDR1 is MSHET and CDR2 is SYDVDS in the germline V gene. Trimming took off 5 bases at V and 4 bases at J, with 6 bases between the two ends. CDR3 amino acids: CASSTSYEQYF. The sequenced CDR3 bases are TGTGCTAGCAGTACTTCTTATGAACAGTAC. Drawing the rest from reference TRBV29 and TRBJ2-7, the complete variable domain is DMKVTQMPRYLIKRMGENVLLECGQDMSHETMYWYRQDPGLGLQLIYISYDVDSNSEGDIPKGYRVSRKKREHFSLILDSAKTNQTSVYFCASSTSYEQYFGPGTRLTVL.

As concerns this clone: Germline and genes: mouse. The CDR3 is cut off 1 residue early in the read; its end comes from the germline J gene. The chain links TRBV26 to TRBJ2-5, with D perhaps TRBD1 (6 bases). The germline V gene has CDR1 KGHPV and CDR2 FQNQEV (reference sequence). CDR3 length equals 12 residues. Trimming left V 5 bases short and J 4 bases short, with 7 bases between. CDR3 DNA (partial): TGTGCCAGCAGTAGGGGGAAAGACACCCAGTAC. This codes for CASSRGKDTQY. Given in full, the CDR3 is CASSRGKDTQYF.

As concerns this clone: Genes and germline come from the mouse. The read is 1 residue too short to cover the CDR3 end, so that end is filled in from the germline J gene. The rearrangement uses TRBV31 and TRBJ2-7, with D unclear. The CDR3 length is 8 residues. Germline V gene lookup returns CDR1 GKSSPN and CDR2 SITVG. V lost 5 bases and J lost 5, with 1 base in between. CDR3 amino acids: CAWDEQYF. The sequenced part of the CDR3 DNA is TGTGCCTGGGATGAACAGTAC.

To note about this clone: Each gene name is a mouse one. Read coverage stops 1 residue before the CDR3 terminus; the germline J gene supplies the remainder. J is TRBJ1-1 and V is TRBV26; D gene ambiguous. The V gene's germline CDR1 is KGHPV and CDR2 FQNQEV (reference sequence). V was pared by 2 bases and J by 0 bases, with 4 bases between. This CDR3 has 13 residues. The CDR3 sequence is CASSLDPNTEVFF. The DNA read from the CDR3 is TGTGCCAGCAGTCTGGATCCAAACACAGAAGTCTTC.

As regards this clone: Mouse names are used for the genes. Read coverage stops 1 residue before the CDR3 terminus; the germline J gene supplies the remainder. V and J are TRBV2 and TRBJ1-1, with 9 bases identical to TRBD1. V lost 0 bases, J lost 1 base, and 0 bases stayed unmatched. The germline V gene has CDR1 LGHNA and CDR2 YSYQKL. The CDR3 is made up of 15 amino acids. CDR3 loop: CASSQEGQGNTEVFF. CDR3 DNA (partial): TGTGCCAGCAGCCAAGAGGGACAGGGAAACACAGAAGTCTTC. The full variable domain, its missing parts supplied by reference TRBV2 and TRBJ1-1, is DPKIIQKPKYLVAVTGSEKILICEQYLGHNAMYWYRQSAKKPLEFMFSYSYQKLMDNQTASSRFQPQSSKKNHLDLQITALKPDDSATYFCASSQEGQGNTEVFFGKGTRLTVV.

This clone was seen a few times. Gene names are the mouse ones. Incomplete CDR3 DNA: TGTGCAAGCAGCTTAGAGGGACAATCTGGAAATACGCTCTAT. It codes for CASSLEGQSGNTLY. The whole CDR3 protein reads CASSLEGQSGNTLYF. The V call is TRBV16, the J call TRBJ1-3; maybe TRBD1 (6 bases). From the germline J gene comes the end of the CDR3, since the read stops 1 residue before it. The germline V and J ends were trimmed by 0 bases and 1 base, with 7 bases remaining between them. Per the germline V gene, CDR1 is SGHSA and CDR2 is FRNQAP. The CDR3 length is 15 residues.

A few counts support this clone. Gene names follow the mouse nomenclature. The DNA ends 1 residue before the CDR3 does, and the rest of the CDR3 is filled in from the germline J gene. The chain combines TRBV13-2 with TRBJ2-7; D is ambiguous. The CDR3 contains 13 residues. The V gene's germline CDR1 is NNHNN and CDR2 SYGAGS (reference sequence). V was pared by 0 bases and J by 5 bases, with 9 bases between. CDR3 bases read: TGTGCCAGCGGTGATGAAATCCTGGATGAACAGTAC. Amino acid sequence: CASGDEILDEQY. The entire CDR3 protein reads CASGDEILDEQYF.